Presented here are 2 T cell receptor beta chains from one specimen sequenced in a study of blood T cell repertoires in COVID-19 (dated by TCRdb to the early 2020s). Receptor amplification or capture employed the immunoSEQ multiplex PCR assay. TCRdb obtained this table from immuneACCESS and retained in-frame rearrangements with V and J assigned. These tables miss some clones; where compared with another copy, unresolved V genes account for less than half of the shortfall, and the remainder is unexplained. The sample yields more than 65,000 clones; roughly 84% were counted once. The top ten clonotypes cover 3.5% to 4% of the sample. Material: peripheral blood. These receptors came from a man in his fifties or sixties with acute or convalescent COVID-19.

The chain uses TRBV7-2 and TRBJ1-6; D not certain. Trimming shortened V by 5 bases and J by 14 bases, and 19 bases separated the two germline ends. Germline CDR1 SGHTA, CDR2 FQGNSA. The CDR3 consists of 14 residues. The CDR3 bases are TGTGCCAGCAGCCCCCGCGGAGGGCGTACAGCCCTCCACTTT. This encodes CASSPRGGRTALHF. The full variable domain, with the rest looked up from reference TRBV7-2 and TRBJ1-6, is GAGVSQSPSNKVTEKGKDVELRCDPISGHTALYWYRQSLGQGLEFLIYFQGNSAPDKSGLPSDRFSAERTGGSVSTLTIQRTQQEDSAVYLCASSPRGGRTALHFGNGTRLTVT.

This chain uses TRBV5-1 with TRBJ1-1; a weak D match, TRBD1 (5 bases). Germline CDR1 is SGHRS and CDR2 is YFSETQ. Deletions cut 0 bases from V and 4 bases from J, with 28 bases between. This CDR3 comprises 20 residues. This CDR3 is CASSLGTWGSWEGLSTEAFF. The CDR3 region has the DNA TGCGCCAGCAGCTTGGGAACCTGGGGTAGTTGGGAGGGGTTGAGCACTGAAGCTTTCTTT.